Listed here are 7 T cell receptor beta chains from one sample, sequenced in a study of T-cell reconstitution after alpha-beta-depleted transplantation in children. Using unique molecular identifiers, the investigators prepared the TCRbeta library. TCRdb re-called the PCR reads through MiXCR, storing one row per CDR3 protein. This table has some 240,000 distinct CDR3 sequences, 9.7% appearing once. The sequencing here drew on PBMCs from the stem cell graft donor, taken from the stem cell graft. Receptors were obtained from a human donor who donated a stem cell graft to a child with SCID.

Many counts were recorded for this clonotype. The rearrangement uses TRBV19 and TRBJ2-2; 7 bases are a match to TRBD2. The V gene's germline CDR1 is LNHDA and CDR2 SQIVND (reference sequence). The CDR3 runs 15 residues. Trimming took 4 bases from V and 4 from J; bases not matched to a gene: 6. CDR3 nucleotide sequence: TGTGCCAGTAGTAGCTGGACTAGGCCCACCGGGGAGCTGTTTTTT. Translating gives CASSSWTRPTGELFF.

CDR3 sequence: CASSQAGSTGYNEQFF. The CDR3 bases are TGCGCCAGCAGCCAAGCCGGGTCGACAGGCTACAATGAGCAGTTCTTC. This chain joins TRBV4-1 and TRBJ2-1; TRBD1 might be the D (6 bases). This CDR3 is built from 16 residues. With 1 base removed from V and 3 bases from J, the gap between germline ends came to 13 bases. Looked up from germline, CDR1 is MGHRA and CDR2 is YSYEKL.

This clonotype was found many times. V and J are TRBV12-3 or TRBV12-4 and TRBJ2-3, with 13 bases aligning to TRBD2. The J segment lost 4 bases and the V segment lost 6 bases, leaving 7 bases of the junction unmatched. This CDR3 is 16 amino acids long. The CDR3 loop is CASSLGLAGASDTQYF. The DNA of the CDR3 is TGTGCCAGCAGCCTTGGACTAGCGGGGGCCTCAGATACGCAGTATTTT.

This clonotype was picked up many times. V usage is TRBV20-1 and J usage is TRBJ1-1; D gene uncertain. The germline V gene encodes CDR1 DFQATT and CDR2 SNEGSKA (reference sequence). With 3 bases removed from V and 5 bases from J, the gap between germline ends came to 10 bases. The CDR3 contains 12 residues. CDR3 sequence: CSASFGVTEAFF. The CDR3 coding sequence is TGCAGTGCTAGTTTCGGGGTTACTGAAGCTTTCTTT.

In its sample, this clonotype was seen many times. This chain joins TRBV4-1 and TRBJ2-3; unclear D gene. The CDR3 loop spans 13 amino acids. CDR1 and CDR2 from the germline V gene are MGHRA and YSYEKL. V gave up 0 bases and J gave up 7 bases, with 8 bases separating them. CDR3 DNA: TGCGCCAGCAGCCAAGAGCCCCGTTATACGCAGTATTTT. This codes for CASSQEPRYTQYF.

The sample holds many counts of this clonotype. The chain recombines TRBV9 with TRBJ1-3; D is unclear. Trimming removed 3 bases at V and 0 bases at J, with 7 bases between. Germline V gives CDR1 SGDLS, CDR2 YYNGEE. CDR3 length: 14 residues. The CDR3 region has the DNA TGTGCCAGCAGCGCGGACTTCTCTGGAAACACCATATATTTT. It yields the protein CASSADFSGNTIYF. Combining the CDR3 with reference TRBV9 and TRBJ1-3 gives the whole variable domain DSGVTQTPKHLITATGQRVTLRCSPRSGDLSVYWYQQSLDQGLQFLIQYYNGEERAKGNILERFSAQQFPDLHSELNLSSLELGDSALYFCASSADFSGNTIYFGEGSWLTVV.

This clonotype was observed many times. The V gene is TRBV12-3 or TRBV12-4, the J gene TRBJ1-5; 7 bases line up with TRBD1. The CDR3 has 13 residues. After removal of 8 bases from V and 7 bases from J, the junction contained 8 bases not matched to a gene. The CDR3 coding sequence is TGTGCCAGCCGACAGGGTGAGGGACAGCCCCAGCATTTT. This sequence encodes CASRQGEGQPQHF.